The clone carrying this T cell receptor (beta chain) is a singleton in its sample. The antigen is unknown. Sequenced by immunoSEQ multiplex PCR; TCRdb stores in-frame clones only, minus some. The table lists roughly 56,000 clones, roughly 88% of them singletons, with roughly 2.7% in the top ten. The sample originates from a study of OX40 agonist ivuxolimab in advanced cancers. Study findings and constraints: Antigen targets of the expanded peripheral T cells went undetermined.

Germline loops: CDR1 ENHRY, CDR2 SYGVKD. The J segment lost 12 bases and the V segment lost 6 bases, leaving 11 bases of the junction unmatched. The length of the CDR3 is 14 residues. Autoimmune disease history or systemic immunosuppression was exclusionary. The source of this sequence is an adult with an advanced solid tumor such as melanoma, head and neck, liver or kidney cancer. The rearrangement links TRBV10-3 to TRBJ1-4; 9 bases fit TRBD1. Sequencing was performed on CD4+ or CD8+ T cells sorted from blood, taken in a trial of the OX40 agonist ivuxolimab. The CDR3 DNA is TGTGCCATCAGACCGGGACAGGGAACCGGGGAACTGTTTTTT. Protein product: CAIRPGQGTGELFF.